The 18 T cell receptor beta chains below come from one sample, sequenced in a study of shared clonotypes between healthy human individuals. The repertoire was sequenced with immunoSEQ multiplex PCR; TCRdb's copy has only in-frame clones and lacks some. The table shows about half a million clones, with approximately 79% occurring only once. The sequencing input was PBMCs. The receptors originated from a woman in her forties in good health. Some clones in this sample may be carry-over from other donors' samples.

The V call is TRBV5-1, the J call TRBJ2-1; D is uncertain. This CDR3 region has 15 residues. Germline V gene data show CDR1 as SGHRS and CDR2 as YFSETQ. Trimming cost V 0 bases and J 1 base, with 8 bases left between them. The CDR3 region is CASSLGQTSYNEQFF. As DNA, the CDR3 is TGCGCCAGCAGCTTGGGGCAGACGTCCTACAATGAGCAGTTCTTC.

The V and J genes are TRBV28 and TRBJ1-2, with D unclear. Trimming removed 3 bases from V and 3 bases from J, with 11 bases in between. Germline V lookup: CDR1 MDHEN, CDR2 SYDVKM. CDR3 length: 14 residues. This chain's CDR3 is CASSFSGGYYGYTF. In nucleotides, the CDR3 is TGTGCCAGCAGTTTCTCCGGTGGTTACTATGGCTACACCTTC.

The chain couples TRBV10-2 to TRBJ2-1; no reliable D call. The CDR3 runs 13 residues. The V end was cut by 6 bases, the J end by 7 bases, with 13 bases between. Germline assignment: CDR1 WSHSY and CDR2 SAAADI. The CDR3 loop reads CASRPSRLNEQFF. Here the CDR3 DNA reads TGCGCCAGCAGGCCGAGCAGGCTGAATGAGCAGTTCTTC.

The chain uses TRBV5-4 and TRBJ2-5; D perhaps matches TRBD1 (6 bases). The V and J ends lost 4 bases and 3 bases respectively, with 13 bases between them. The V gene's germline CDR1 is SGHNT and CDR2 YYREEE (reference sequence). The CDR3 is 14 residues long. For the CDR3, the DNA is TGTGCCAGCAGCCGGGACAATCGGGAAGAGACCCAGTACTTC. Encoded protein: CASSRDNREETQYF.

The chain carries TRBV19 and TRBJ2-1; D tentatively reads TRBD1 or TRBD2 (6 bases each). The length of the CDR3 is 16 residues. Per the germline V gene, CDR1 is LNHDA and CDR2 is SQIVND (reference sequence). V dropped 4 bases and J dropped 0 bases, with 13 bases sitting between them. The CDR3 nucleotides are TGTGCCAGTAGTACGGGGGACAAGCGCTCCTACAATGAGCAGTTCTTC. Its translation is CASSTGDKRSYNEQFF. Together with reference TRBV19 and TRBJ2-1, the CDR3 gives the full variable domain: DGGITQSPKYLFRKEGQNVTLSCEQNLNHDAMYWYRQDPGQGLRLIYYSQIVNDFQKGDIAEGYSVSREKKESFPLTVTSAQKNPTAFYLCASSTGDKRSYNEQFFGPGTRLTVL.

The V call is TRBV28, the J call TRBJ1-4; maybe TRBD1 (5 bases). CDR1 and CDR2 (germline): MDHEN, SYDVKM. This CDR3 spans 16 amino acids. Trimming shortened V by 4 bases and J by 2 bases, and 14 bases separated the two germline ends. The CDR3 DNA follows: TGTGCCAGCAGTTCTGCAGGGTCAGCCACTAATGAAAAACTGTTTTTT. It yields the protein CASSSAGSATNEKLFF.

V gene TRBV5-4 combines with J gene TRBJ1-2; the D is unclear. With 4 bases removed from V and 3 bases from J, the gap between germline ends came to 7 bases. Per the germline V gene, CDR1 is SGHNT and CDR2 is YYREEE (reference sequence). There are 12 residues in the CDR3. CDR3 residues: CASSISHYGYTF. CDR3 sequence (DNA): TGTGCCAGCAGCATTAGTCACTATGGCTACACCTTC.

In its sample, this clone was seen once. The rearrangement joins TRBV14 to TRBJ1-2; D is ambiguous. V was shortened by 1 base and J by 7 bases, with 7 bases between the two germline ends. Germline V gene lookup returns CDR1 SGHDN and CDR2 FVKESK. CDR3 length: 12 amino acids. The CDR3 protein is CASSQVGVGYTF. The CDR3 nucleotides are TGTGCCAGCAGCCAAGTCGGGGTTGGCTACACCTTC.

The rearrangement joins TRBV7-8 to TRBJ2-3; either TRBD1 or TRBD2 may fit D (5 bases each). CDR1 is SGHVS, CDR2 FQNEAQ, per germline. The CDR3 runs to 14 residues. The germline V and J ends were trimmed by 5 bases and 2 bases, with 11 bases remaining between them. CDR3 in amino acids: CASSRGTNTDTQYF. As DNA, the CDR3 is TGTGCCAGCAGCCGTGGGACGAACACAGATACGCAGTATTTT.

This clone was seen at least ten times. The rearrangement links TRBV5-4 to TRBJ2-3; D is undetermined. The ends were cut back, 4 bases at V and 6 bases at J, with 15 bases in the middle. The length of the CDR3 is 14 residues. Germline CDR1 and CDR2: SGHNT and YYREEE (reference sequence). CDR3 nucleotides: TGTGCCAGCAGCGGCCGGGCCGCTGGGGATACGCAGTATTTT. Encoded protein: CASSGRAAGDTQYF.

CDR3 in amino acids: CASRDRGVDEQYF. In DNA form, the CDR3 reads TGTGCCAGCAGGGACAGGGGAGTCGACGAGCAGTACTTC. The chain is built from TRBV28 and TRBJ2-7; 9 nucleotides agree with TRBD1. V gave up 6 bases and J gave up 5 bases; unmatched junction bases: 5. This CDR3 has 13 residues. The germline gives CDR1 MDHEN, CDR2 SYDVKM.

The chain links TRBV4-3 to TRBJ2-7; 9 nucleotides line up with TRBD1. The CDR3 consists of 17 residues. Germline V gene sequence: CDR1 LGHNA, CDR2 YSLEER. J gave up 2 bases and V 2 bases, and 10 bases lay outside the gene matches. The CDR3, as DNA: TGCGCCAGCAGCCAAACCCTGGGGGGACAGGGCGCCTACGAGCAGTACTTC. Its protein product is CASSQTLGGQGAYEQYF.

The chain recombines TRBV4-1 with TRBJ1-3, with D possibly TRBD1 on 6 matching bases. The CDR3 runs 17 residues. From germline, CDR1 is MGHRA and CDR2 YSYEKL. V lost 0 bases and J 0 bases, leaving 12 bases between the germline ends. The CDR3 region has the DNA TGCGCCAGCAGCCAAGAGGGGACAACCCGCTCTGGAAACACCATATATTTT. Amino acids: CASSQEGTTRSGNTIYF.

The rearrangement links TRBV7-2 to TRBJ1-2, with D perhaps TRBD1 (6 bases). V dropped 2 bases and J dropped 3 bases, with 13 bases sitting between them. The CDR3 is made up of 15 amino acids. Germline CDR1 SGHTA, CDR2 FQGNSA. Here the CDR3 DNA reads TGTGCCAGCAGCTTATACGGCAGGGGAGACTATGGCTACACCTTC. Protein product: CASSLYGRGDYGYTF.

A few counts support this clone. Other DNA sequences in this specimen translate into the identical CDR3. The CDR3 DNA follows: TGTGCCAGCAGTTACCTGCCGGGACAAAGGGAGGAGACCCAGTACTTC. It yields the protein CASSYLPGQREETQYF. The V call is TRBV6-6, the J call TRBJ2-5; possibly TRBD1 for D (6 bases). CDR1 MNHNY and CDR2 SVGAGI come from the germline V gene (reference sequence). V lost 2 bases to trimming and J lost 5 bases, with 18 bases between them. CDR3 length: 16 amino acids.

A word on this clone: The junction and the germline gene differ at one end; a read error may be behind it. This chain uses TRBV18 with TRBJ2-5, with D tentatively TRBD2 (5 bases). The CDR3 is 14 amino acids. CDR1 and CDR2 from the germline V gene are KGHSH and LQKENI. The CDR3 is CASSPYEELEAQYF. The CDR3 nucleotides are TGTGCCAGCTCCCCCTACGAAGAACTAGAGGCCCAGTACTTC.

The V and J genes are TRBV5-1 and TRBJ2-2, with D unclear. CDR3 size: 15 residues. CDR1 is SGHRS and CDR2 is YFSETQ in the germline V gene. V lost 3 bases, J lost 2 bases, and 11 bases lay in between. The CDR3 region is CASSSEGPNTGELFF. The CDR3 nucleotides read TGCGCCAGCAGCTCTGAAGGCCCCAACACCGGGGAGCTGTTTTTT. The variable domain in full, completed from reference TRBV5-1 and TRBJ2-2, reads KAGVTQTPRYLIKTRGQQVTLSCSPISGHRSVSWYQQTPGQGLQFLFEYFSETQRNKGNFPGRFSGRQFSNSRSEMNVSTLELGDSALYLCASSSEGPNTGELFFGEGSRLTVL.

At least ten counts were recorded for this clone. The CDR3 nucleotides are TGTGCCAGCAGTGCCCCGGGACTAGCGGGGTTCTCTGGGGCCAACGTCCTGACTTTC. The encoded protein is CASSAPGLAGFSGANVLTF. V is TRBV28 and J is TRBJ2-6; 13 nucleotides align to TRBD2. With 5 bases clipped from V and 0 bases from J, the junction kept 7 bases outside the gene matches. The germline CDR1 and CDR2 sequences are MDHEN and SYDVKM. This CDR3 spans 19 amino acids.